Sequencing of this T cell receptor beta chain was carried out in a study of blood T cell repertoires in COVID-19. Clones were read by immunoSEQ multiplex PCR, and TCRdb kept only the in-frame ones, dropping some. The sample records 190,000 or so clones, 80% to 90% being singletons. V gave up 1 base and J gave up 7 bases, with 7 bases separating them. This CDR3 comprises 12 residues. Germline V CDR1 and CDR2: SGHTA, FQGNSA. V is TRBV7-2 and J is TRBJ1-2; D is undetermined. Sequencing input: peripheral blood. This receptor was identified in a woman aged 70-85 years with acute or convalescent COVID-19. The CDR3 region is CASSLGTAGYTF. The CDR3 DNA sequence: TGTGCCAGCAGCTTAGGAACAGCTGGCTACACCTTC.